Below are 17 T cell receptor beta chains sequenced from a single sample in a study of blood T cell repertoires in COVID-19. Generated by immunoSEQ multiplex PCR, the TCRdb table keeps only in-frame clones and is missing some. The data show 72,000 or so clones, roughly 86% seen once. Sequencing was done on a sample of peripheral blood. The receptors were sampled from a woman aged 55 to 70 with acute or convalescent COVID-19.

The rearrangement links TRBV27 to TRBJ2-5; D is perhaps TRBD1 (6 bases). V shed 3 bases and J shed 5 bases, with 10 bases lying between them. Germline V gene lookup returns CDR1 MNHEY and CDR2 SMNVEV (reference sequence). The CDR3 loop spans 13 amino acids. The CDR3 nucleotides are TGTGCCAGCAGTTTCGACAGGAGGGAGACCCAGTACTTC. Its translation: CASSFDRRETQYF.

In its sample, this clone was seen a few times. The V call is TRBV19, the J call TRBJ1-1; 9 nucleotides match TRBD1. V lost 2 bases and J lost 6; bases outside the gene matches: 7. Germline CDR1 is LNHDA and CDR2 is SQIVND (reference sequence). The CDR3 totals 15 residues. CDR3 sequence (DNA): TGTGCCAGTAGTATAACCGGGACAGGGTCCGCTGAAGCTTTCTTT. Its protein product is CASSITGTGSAEAFF.

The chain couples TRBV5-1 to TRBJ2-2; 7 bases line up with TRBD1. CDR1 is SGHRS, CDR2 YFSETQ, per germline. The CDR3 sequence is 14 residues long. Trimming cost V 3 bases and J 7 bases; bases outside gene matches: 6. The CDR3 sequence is CASSSGQFNGELFF. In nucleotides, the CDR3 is TGCGCCAGCAGCTCGGGACAGTTTAACGGGGAGCTGTTTTTT.

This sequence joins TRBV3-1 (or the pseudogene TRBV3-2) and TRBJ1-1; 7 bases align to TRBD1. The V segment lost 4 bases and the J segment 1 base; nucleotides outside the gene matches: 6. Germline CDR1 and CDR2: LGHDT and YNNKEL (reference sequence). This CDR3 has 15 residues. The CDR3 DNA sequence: TGTGCCAGCAGCCGGGCGACAGGGCGGAACACTGAAGCTTTCTTT. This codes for CASSRATGRNTEAFF.

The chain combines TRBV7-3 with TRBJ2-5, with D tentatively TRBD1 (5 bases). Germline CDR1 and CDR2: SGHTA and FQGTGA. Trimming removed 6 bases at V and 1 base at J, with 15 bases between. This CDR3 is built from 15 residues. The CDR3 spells CASSQQGGGQETQYF. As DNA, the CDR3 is TGTGCCAGCAGTCAGCAGGGTGGCGGCCAAGAGACCCAGTACTTC.

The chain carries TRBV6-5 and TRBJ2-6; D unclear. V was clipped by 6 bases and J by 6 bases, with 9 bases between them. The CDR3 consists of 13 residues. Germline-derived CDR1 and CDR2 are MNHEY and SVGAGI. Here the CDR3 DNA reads TGTGCCAGCAGGCCTACAGAGGCCAACGTCCTGACTTTC. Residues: CASRPTEANVLTF.

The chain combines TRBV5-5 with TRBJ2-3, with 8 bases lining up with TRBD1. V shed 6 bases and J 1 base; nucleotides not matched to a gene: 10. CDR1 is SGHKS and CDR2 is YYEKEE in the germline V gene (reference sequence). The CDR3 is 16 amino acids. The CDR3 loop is CASTLRGQVGTDTQYF. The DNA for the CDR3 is TGTGCCAGCACGTTGAGGGGACAGGTTGGCACAGATACGCAGTATTTT.

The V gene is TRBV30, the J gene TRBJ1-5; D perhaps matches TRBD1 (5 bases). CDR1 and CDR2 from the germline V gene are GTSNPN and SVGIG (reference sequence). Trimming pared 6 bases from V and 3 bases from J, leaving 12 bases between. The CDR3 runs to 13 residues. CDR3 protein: CACSGGVNQPQHF. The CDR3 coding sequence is TGTGCCTGTTCCGGGGGAGTCAATCAGCCCCAGCATTTT.

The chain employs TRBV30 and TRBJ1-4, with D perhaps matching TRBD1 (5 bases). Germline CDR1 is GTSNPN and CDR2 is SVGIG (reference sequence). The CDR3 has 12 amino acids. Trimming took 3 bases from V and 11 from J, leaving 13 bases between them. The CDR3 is CAWSASDSKLFF. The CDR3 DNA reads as TGTGCCTGGAGCGCCTCCGACAGCAAACTGTTTTTT.

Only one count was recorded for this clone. The CDR3 DNA follows: TGTGCCAGCAGTTTCTTTGATTCACCCCTCCACTTT. Translated, it gives CASSFFDSPLHF. The J gene is TRBJ1-6, the V gene TRBV28; no reliable D call. V was trimmed by 3 bases and J by 8 bases, leaving 5 bases between them. The CDR3 totals 12 residues. Germline CDR1 is MDHEN and CDR2 is SYDVKM.

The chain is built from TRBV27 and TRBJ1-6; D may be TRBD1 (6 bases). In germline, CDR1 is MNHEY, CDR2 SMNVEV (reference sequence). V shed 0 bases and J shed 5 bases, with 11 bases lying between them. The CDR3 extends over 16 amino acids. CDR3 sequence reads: CASSLSRGPNNSPLHF. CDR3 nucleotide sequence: TGTGCCAGCAGTTTATCGCGGGGGCCCAATAATTCACCCCTCCACTTT.

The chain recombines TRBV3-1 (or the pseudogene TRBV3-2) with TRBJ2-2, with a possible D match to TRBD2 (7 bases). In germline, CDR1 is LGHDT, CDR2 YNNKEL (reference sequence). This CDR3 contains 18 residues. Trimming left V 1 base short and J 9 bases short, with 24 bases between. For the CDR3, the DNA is TGTGCCAGCAGCCAAGGGGTCGGGGCGGGGGCCCAGTTAAGGGAGCTGTTTTTT. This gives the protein CASSQGVGAGAQLRELFF.

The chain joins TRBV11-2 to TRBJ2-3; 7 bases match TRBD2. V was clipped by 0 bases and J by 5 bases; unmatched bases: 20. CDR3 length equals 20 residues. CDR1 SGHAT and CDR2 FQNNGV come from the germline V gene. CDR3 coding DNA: TGTGCCAGCAGCTTAGATCCCCCGGGGGTAGCGGCCCGGGGGGAAGATACGCAGTATTTT. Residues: CASSLDPPGVAARGEDTQYF.

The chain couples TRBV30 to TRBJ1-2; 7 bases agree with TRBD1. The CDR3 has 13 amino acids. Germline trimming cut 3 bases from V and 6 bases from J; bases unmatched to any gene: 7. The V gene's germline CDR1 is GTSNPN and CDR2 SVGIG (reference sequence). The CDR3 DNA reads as TGTGCCTGGAGGCGACAGGGATTTGATGGCTACACCTTC. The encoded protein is CAWRRQGFDGYTF. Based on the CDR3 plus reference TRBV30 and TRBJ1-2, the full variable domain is SQTIHQWPATLVQPVGSPLSLECTVEGTSNPNLYWYRQAAGRGLQLLFYSVGIGQISSEVPQNLSASRPQDRQFILSSKKLLLSDSGFYLCAWRRQGFDGYTFGSGTRLTVV.

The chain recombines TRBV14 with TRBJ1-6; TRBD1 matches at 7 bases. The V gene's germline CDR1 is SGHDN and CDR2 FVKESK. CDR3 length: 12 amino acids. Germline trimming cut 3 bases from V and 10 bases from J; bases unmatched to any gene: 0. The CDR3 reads CASSQTGSPLHF. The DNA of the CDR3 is TGTGCCAGCAGCCAGACAGGGTCACCCCTCCACTTT.

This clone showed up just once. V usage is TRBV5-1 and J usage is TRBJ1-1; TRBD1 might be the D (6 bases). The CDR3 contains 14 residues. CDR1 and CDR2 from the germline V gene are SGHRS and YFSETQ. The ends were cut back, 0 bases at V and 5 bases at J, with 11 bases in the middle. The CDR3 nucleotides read TGCGCCAGCAGCTTGGCGCAGGGGAGAACTGAAGCTTTCTTT. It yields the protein CASSLAQGRTEAFF. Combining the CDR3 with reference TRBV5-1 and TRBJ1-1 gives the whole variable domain KAGVTQTPRYLIKTRGQQVTLSCSPISGHRSVSWYQQTPGQGLQFLFEYFSETQRNKGNFPGRFSGRQFSNSRSEMNVSTLELGDSALYLCASSLAQGRTEAFFGQGTRLTVV.

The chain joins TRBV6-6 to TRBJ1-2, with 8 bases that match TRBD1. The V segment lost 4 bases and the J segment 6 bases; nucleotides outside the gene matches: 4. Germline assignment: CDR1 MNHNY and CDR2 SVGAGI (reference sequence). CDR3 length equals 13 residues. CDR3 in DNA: TGTGCCAGCAGTTTTTCGACAGGGGATGGCTACACCTTC. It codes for CASSFSTGDGYTF.